This T cell receptor (beta chain) derives from a study of cytomegalovirus exposure and HLA in healthy donors (dated by TCRdb to 2016 to 2017). About the full investigation: An earlier analysis of approximately 600 of the donors reported roughly 270 Gb of sequence data and roughly 110 million unique TCR beta sequences from about 179 million T cells. A later analysis re-analyzed previously published TCR beta repertoires from 600 to 850 donors and added high-resolution HLA genotyping to study TCR occurrence patterns. HLA typing covered class I and class II loci at four-digit resolution. The study combined high-throughput TCR immunosequencing, statistical association of individual TCRs with disease status, and machine learning to predict cytomegalovirus infection status. Among some 400 genotyped donors of the cohort, an average of approximately 220,000 unique TCR beta nucleotide sequences was sequenced per donor, of which about 19% were non-productive. The genetic ancestry cluster associated with self-reported Caucasian donors included over 65% of the 300 to 400 genotyped donors. An early release that covered 500 to 800 HLA-typed donors contained approximately 300 gigabases of sequencing data and around 85 million unique TCR sequences. A separate validation cohort of 100 to 150 different subjects was used in addition to the 666-subject first cohort. About 5 DR-DQ haplotypes were handled as single units for association and clustering, since linkage in the cohort was strong. Genome-wide SNP genotypes for about 55% of the roughly 670 donors were used in a later genetic analysis, which treated that subset as a discovery cohort. In an earlier analysis of roughly 600 of the donors, high-throughput TCR beta sequencing was used to judge whether each TCR beta V gene segment behaved as functional or pseudogenic. The later analysis used no new phenotypic data to find candidate immune exposures, relying instead on TCR beta sequences and their occurrence across donors. The aim of the study was to test whether cataloging public T cell receptors could identify signatures of past pathogen exposure. The study used immunosequencing to profile the T cell repertoires of around 600 subjects and linked those repertoires to cytomegalovirus serostatus. Donor age, sex, ethnicity and CMV serostatus were compiled together with the repertoire data. Every repertoire in the discovery cohort had been generated on one and the same sequencing platform. The number of typed donors differed by locus: about 620-640 for A, B, C, DRB1 and DQB1; some 500 for DQA1; some 610 for DPA1; and about 470 for DPB1.

Preparation of the library involved the immunoSEQ multiplex PCR assay. For the multiplex PCR, a mixture combining 60 forward primers for TCR Vbeta segments and 13 reverse primers for TCR Jbeta segments was used. A multiplex PCR assay on genomic DNA amplified the CDR3 region of rearranged TCR beta genes. Amplified TCR beta libraries were sequenced as 87-base-pair reads on the Illumina HiSeq System. Regarding the original processing steps: In a later analysis, around 80 million unique TCR beta chains were counted across the approximately 640 repertoires, and roughly 11 million of these chains were shared by at least two donors. To remove PCR and sequencing errors, raw reads were error-corrected and collapsed into unique sequences using a nearest-neighbor algorithm that merged closely related sequences. V, D and J gene segments were assigned by aligning CDR3 sequences to IMGT reference sequences. For a sequence to be retained, at least a six-nucleotide match to both a V gene segment and a J gene segment was required. Rearrangements were classified as productive when the CDR3 lacked stop codons and remained in frame with V and J, and all other rearrangements were classified as non-productive. Following IMGT convention, CDR3 was defined as the stretch from the second conserved V-encoded cysteine up to the conserved J-encoded phenylalanine. The earlier analysis of approximately 590 of the donors excluded any sequence lacking an unambiguous match to a single V gene segment. In an earlier analysis of 500 to 750 of the donors, V segments were called functional above 56.7% productive rearrangements and were called segregating when the between-donor standard deviation exceeded 5%. A statistical classification framework was built to diagnose cytomegalovirus status from the catalog of TCR beta chain sequences. V and J gene assignment, in a later analysis, came from comparing TCR nucleotide sequences with IMGT/GENE-DB human TR gene sequences. In a later analysis, CDR3 sequences and most-parsimonious VDJ recombination scenarios were assigned using the TCRdist pipeline. In a later analysis, each TCR beta chain was defined by its CDR3 amino acid sequence together with its V-gene family, and reads lacking a unique V-gene family were excluded. In a later analysis, around 650 highly shared, low-generation-probability nucleotide sequences were removed to address suspected cross-contamination and a sequencing artifact. A later analysis calculated a clonal expansion index for each public chain from normalized within-repertoire ranks of inferred template counts. A later analysis computed generation probabilities with a VDJ recombination model fitted to out-of-frame rearrangements, and checked the results against IGoR. In a later analysis, TCR-TCR, TCR-HLA and TCR-CMV co-occurrence was scored with hypergeometric tests, and a repertoire-size bias correction was applied to TCR pairs. False discovery rates were estimated in a later analysis by permuting HLA or CMV assignments 20 times. In a later analysis, co-occurring TCRs were grouped using DBSCAN, and TCRdist sequence similarity was added for clustering within HLA-allele-positive subsets. Repertoires with fewer than 30,000 or more than 120,000 public chains were left out of co-occurrence clustering, as were about five repertoires with anomalous nucleotide sharing. Entries here come from immuneACCESS through TCRdb and include only in-frame sequences with V and J called. Some clones fail to appear in such tables; in the studies checked, an unresolved V gene covers under half of the shortfall, and the cause of the remainder is unknown. The V and J calls and clone size come from that table; D and trimming were worked out from the DNA. For this sample there are 83,000 or so clones; roughly 79% appear just once. The ten largest account for 1.5% to 2% of the sample.

Comments on this clone: Its antigen target is currently unknown. No quality values exist for individual bases; no much larger clone is one base distant.

What the research found in general, with its limitations: Strong co-occurrence of HLA alleles, especially DR and DQ, made assigning TCR associations to individual alleles difficult. A group of highly shared sequence variants was considered likely to be a technical artifact of the sequencing pipeline. A later analysis associated 17,000 or so TCR beta sequences with specific HLA alleles at a false discovery rate of 0.05. According to the authors, the approach could potentially be generalized to other disease states and immunological phenotypes. An earlier analysis of 587 of the donors showed that most TCR beta V segments appeared in productive rearrangements either about 87% or about 30% of the time, which broadly matched IMGT annotations. Correlated functional status among segregating V segments might be attributable to linkage disequilibrium, but an unknown experimental factor could not be ruled out. According to a later analysis, parvovirus B19, influenza, CMV and Epstein-Barr virus appeared linked to several top co-occurrence clusters. A further reported finding was that TCR beta sequences accurately predicted the HLA-A and HLA-B alleles for most subjects in the first cohort. According to a later genetic analysis, donors in an Asian-associated ancestry cluster had fewer N-insertions in productive TCRs than the roughly 660-donor mean. The study listed 164 TCR beta chains as associated with cytomegalovirus. Some IMGT-functional V segments, including TRBV6-2 and TRBV6-3, could not be distinguished by the 87-base-pair reads and were therefore excluded. According to a later analysis, TCR association rates differed among HLA loci, with DRB1 alleles showing the most associated TCRs and HLA-C alleles showing the fewest. In this cohort, only TCR beta chains were sequenced, and detectable features were limited by the absence of alpha or paired-chain data. According to a later analysis, most CMV-associated TCR beta chains appeared to be HLA-restricted, and the HLA associations seemed to be driven largely by CMV exposure. Because HLA typing was missing for some donors at each locus, association tests included only the typed subset. CMV serostatus was the only immune exposure information available for the cohort. A later analysis found that HLA-associated TCR beta chains were more clonally expanded and had lower generation probabilities than equally common non-associated chains. About 15 rarely observed V segments, including chromosome 9 orphons, were excluded from the earlier analysis of several hundred of the donors because counts were too low. Cytomegalovirus status was reported to be diagnosed by the classifier with high specificity and sensitivity in both the original and validation cohorts. A few of the identified cytomegalovirus-associated TCR beta chains were confirmed in vitro to be specific for cytomegalovirus antigens. Sequencing depth was assumed to be roughly uniform across donors in the presence/absence analyses, though that assumption may not hold. Across donors, most TCR sequences were observed very rarely, whereas some public TCRs were present in many individuals. In a later genetic analysis, a missense DCLRE1C variant was associated with V-gene and J-gene trimming of TCR beta chains, and the association was replicated in an independent cohort.

The V and J ends are trimmed by 3 bases and 2 bases, leaving 15 bases between them. Taken from cysteine to phenylalanine, the CDR3 has 16 residues. Only the CDR3 portion is preserved as DNA: 48 bases, with reading frame beginning at the first base. CDR1 and CDR2 are read off the germline V gene (reference sequence) as LNHDA and SQIVND. The cohort comprised fewer than 750 healthy bone marrow donors. All cohort members were sampled while nominally healthy, although unrecorded immune exposures were likely present. The donor tested CMV seronegative, placing the donor among the 350 or so seronegative members of the cohort. A peripheral blood sample was provided by each donor, and peripheral blood mononuclear cells were used for TCR beta sequencing. The Qiagen DNeasy Blood Extraction Kit was used to extract genomic DNA from the blood cell samples.

This clonotype originated in a woman in her thirties in good health and CMV-seronegative. Recombination connected TRBV19 to TRBJ2-3, with TRBD1 tentatively as D gene (6 bases match). The source material was PBMCs. CDR3 region: CASSMTGPNPTDTQYF. The DNA sequence is as follows: TGTGCCAGTAGTATGACAGGTCCCAACCCCACAGATACGCAGTATTTT.